Below, 14 T cell receptor beta chains from the same sample are listed, as sequenced in a study of cytomegalovirus exposure and HLA in healthy donors. The table came from immunoSEQ multiplex PCR; TCRdb's copy has only in-frame clones and leaves some out. The sample shows fewer than 70,000 clones, 95% of them seen only once. Material for sequencing was PBMCs. Receptors originate from a young woman in good health and CMV-seropositive.

The chain combines TRBV27 with TRBJ2-1; D may be TRBD1 (5 bases). The CDR3 runs to 13 residues. Germline CDR1 reads MNHEY; CDR2 reads SMNVEV (reference sequence). V gave up 6 bases and J gave up 10 bases, with 16 bases separating them. The CDR3: CASRGRGAREQFF. The CDR3 DNA follows: TGTGCCAGCAGGGGAAGGGGTGCCAGGGAGCAGTTCTTC.

The chain recombines TRBV5-1 with TRBJ2-7; 12 bases match TRBD2. The CDR3 contains 18 residues. Trimming removed 6 bases from V and 2 bases from J; junction bases left unmatched: 15. Germline V gene data show CDR1 as SGHRS and CDR2 as YFSETQ. The CDR3 is CASTGLAGPRPDTYEQYF. The CDR3 DNA reads TGCGCCAGCACCGGACTAGCGGGACCTAGACCCGATACCTACGAGCAGTACTTC.

The chain links TRBV5-6 to TRBJ1-2, with TRBD1 as a possible D gene (6 bases). Deletions cut 3 bases from V and 6 bases from J, with 24 bases between. The length of the CDR3 is 17 residues. Per the germline V gene, CDR1 is SGHDT and CDR2 is YYEEEE. The CDR3 sequence is CASSSVFEQGNEDGYTF. The DNA for the CDR3 is TGTGCCAGCAGCTCTGTGTTCGAACAGGGTAATGAGGATGGCTACACCTTC.

The chain recombines TRBV5-4 with TRBJ2-2; the D gene is possibly TRBD2 (5 bases). The germline CDR1 and CDR2 sequences are SGHNT and YYREEE (reference sequence). Trimming removed 4 bases at V and 6 bases at J, with 19 bases between. This CDR3 is 16 amino acids long. CDR3 region: CASSMNREISAGELFF. The CDR3 nucleotides are TGTGCCAGCAGCATGAACCGGGAAATATCGGCCGGGGAGCTGTTTTTT.

The chain joins TRBV14 to TRBJ2-5, with D possibly matching TRBD2 (6 bases). Germline lookup yields CDR1 SGHDN and CDR2 FVKESK. V was clipped by 4 bases and J by 3 bases, with 15 bases between them. This CDR3 is built from 15 residues. Here the CDR3 DNA reads TGTGCCAGCAGCCCTACCGGGAGAGGGGAAGAGACCCAGTACTTC. Translated, it gives CASSPTGRGEETQYF. Full variable domain (missing parts from reference TRBV14 and TRBJ2-5): EAGVTQFPSHSVIEKGQTVTLRCDPISGHDNLYWYRRVMGKEIKFLLHFVKESKQDESGMPNNRFLAERTGGTYSTLKVQPAELEDSGVYFCASSPTGRGEETQYFGPGTRLLVL.

The chain joins TRBV11-2 to TRBJ2-5; possible D gene TRBD1, 5 bases. The CDR3 has 13 residues. Trimming removed 4 bases at V and 5 bases at J, with 11 bases between. The germline V gene encodes CDR1 SGHAT and CDR2 FQNNGV. Here the CDR3 DNA reads TGTGCCAGCAGCTCCTCCGCAGGGGAGACCCAGTACTTC. Translation: CASSSSAGETQYF.

The V and J genes are TRBV5-1 and TRBJ2-3; a weak D match, TRBD2 (5 bases). V gave up 1 base and J gave up 0 bases, with 9 bases separating them. There are 15 residues in the CDR3. Germline V CDR1 and CDR2: SGHRS, YFSETQ. As DNA, the CDR3 is TGCGCCAGCAGCTTGCGGCTAGCTAGCACAGATACGCAGTATTTT. Residues: CASSLRLASTDTQYF.

V gene TRBV9 combines with J gene TRBJ2-1, with 8 bases lining up with TRBD2. J was trimmed by 5 bases and V by 0 bases; bases with no gene match: 4. The V gene's germline CDR1 is SGDLS and CDR2 YYNGEE. The CDR3 consists of 15 residues. The CDR3 sequence: CASSVEIAGNNEQFF. CDR3 sequence (DNA): TGTGCCAGCAGCGTAGAGATAGCGGGGAACAATGAGCAGTTCTTC. Full variable domain (missing parts from reference TRBV9 and TRBJ2-1): DSGVTQTPKHLITATGQRVTLRCSPRSGDLSVYWYQQSLDQGLQFLIQYYNGEERAKGNILERFSAQQFPDLHSELNLSSLELGDSALYFCASSVEIAGNNEQFFGPGTRLTVL.

This clone was detected once. This rearrangement joins TRBV5-1 to TRBJ2-1, with a tentative D call TRBD1 (5 bases). V lost 1 base to trimming and J lost 4 bases, with 9 bases between them. CDR1 and CDR2 from the germline V gene are SGHRS and YFSETQ. This CDR3 contains 14 residues. Here the CDR3 reads CASSLQQVYNEQFF. Written as DNA, the CDR3 is TGCGCCAGCAGCTTGCAACAGGTTTACAATGAGCAGTTCTTC.

This chain joins TRBV28 and TRBJ1-3; no firm D call. CDR1 is MDHEN and CDR2 is SYDVKM in the germline V gene. The length of the CDR3 is 14 residues. V lost 2 bases, J lost 5 bases, and 10 bases lay in between. As DNA, the CDR3 is TGTGCCAGCAGTTTAGCGGGTGGGAGAAACACCATATATTTT. Encoded protein: CASSLAGGRNTIYF.

This clone appeared once. The rearrangement joins TRBV15 to TRBJ2-1; TRBD1 matches 8 bases. The CDR3 contains 17 residues. With V trimmed by 5 bases and J by 5 bases, 14 bases remained unmatched. Germline values: CDR1 LNHNV, CDR2 YYDKDF (reference sequence). The CDR3 is CATSRVRAGGYDNEQFF. In nucleotides, the CDR3 is TGTGCCACCAGCCGAGTGAGGGCAGGGGGCTATGACAATGAGCAGTTCTTC.

The rearrangement links TRBV28 to TRBJ1-4, with D unresolved. Germline CDR1 and CDR2: MDHEN and SYDVKM. The ends were cut back, 6 bases at V and 0 bases at J, with 5 bases in the middle. The CDR3 has 13 residues. CDR3 residues: CASRSTTNEKLFF. The DNA of the CDR3 is TGTGCCAGCAGATCTACAACTAATGAAAAACTGTTTTTT.

The V gene is TRBV28, the J gene TRBJ2-2, with TRBD1 matching over 9 bases. The CDR3 is made up of 15 amino acids. CDR1 MDHEN and CDR2 SYDVKM come from the germline V gene. Losses at the gene ends were 10 bases for V and 3 bases for J; bases not matched to a gene: 9. This chain's CDR3 is CATCGTGIDTGELFF. The CDR3 bases are TGTGCCACCTGCGGGACAGGGATAGACACCGGGGAGCTGTTTTTT.

CDR3 nucleotides: TGTGCCAGCAGTTTGAGGCTAGCGGACAGCTCCTACAATGAGCAGTTCTTC. Translation: CASSLRLADSSYNEQFF. The rearrangement joins TRBV28 to TRBJ2-1, with D possibly being TRBD2 (7 bases). The ends were cut back, 3 bases at V and 0 bases at J, with 15 bases in the middle. From germline, CDR1 is MDHEN and CDR2 SYDVKM. The CDR3 totals 17 residues.